The clone carrying this T cell receptor beta chain was counted once. The antigen remains unidentified. The CDR3 is 14 residues long. The source of the sample is a study of cytomegalovirus exposure and HLA in healthy donors. PCR was performed using 60 Vbeta and 13 Jbeta primers. Per the original data handling: Later, some 75 million unique TCR beta chains were counted in an analysis, and about 12 million of them were shared. This table comes from immunoSEQ multiplex PCR, and its TCRdb copy is limited to in-frame clones, with some not included. D and trimming were read from the DNA, whereas the V and J calls and clone size are those reported in that table. This repertoire shows over 120,000 clones, around three quarters found once; its top ten account for around 2.5%. Overall study findings and caveats: One cluster of highly shared sequence variants probably arose as a sequencing artifact. For TCR beta chains, V- and J-gene trimming was later linked to a missense DCLRE1C variant. Among TCR sequences, most were rare, though some public TCRs appeared in many donors.

The rearrangement joins TRBV21-1 to TRBJ1-4; no DNA check was done on the table's D call, TRBD1. TRBV21-1 is a recognized pseudogene. What was sequenced was PBMCs. The TCR was taken from a woman younger than 30 in good health and CMV-seropositive. The CDR3 nucleotides are TGTGCCAGCAGGTCGGGCCAGGGGGCTGAAAAACTGTTTTTT. Its protein product is CASRSGQGAEKLFF.